This is a list of T cell receptor beta chains from one sample in a study of OX40 agonist ivuxolimab in advanced cancers. The repertoire was sequenced with immunoSEQ multiplex PCR; TCRdb's copy has only in-frame clones and lacks some. This sample has some 77,000 clones, with around 90% found just once. Sequenced here: CD4+ or CD8+ T cells sorted from blood, sampled in a trial of the OX40 agonist ivuxolimab. These TCRs come from an adult with an advanced solid tumor such as melanoma, head and neck, liver or kidney cancer. CDR3s include the opening cysteine and the closing phenylalanine or tryptophan. A D gene is named only where the DNA matches it firmly. Some rows have no size entry. The others give once, few or many, or a class for an expanded clone.

d_call,j_call,v_call,clone_size,cdr3_aa,cdr3_nt
TRBD1,TRBJ1-5,TRBV27,NA,CASTHSLDRARTSNQPQHF,TGTGCCAGCACCCATTCCTTGGACAGGGCCCGAACTAGCAATCAGCCCCAGCATTTT
TRBD2,TRBJ2-3,TRBV4-1,NA,CASSQDNRGGDLGQYF,TGCGCCAGCAGCCAAGATAACCGGGGGGGTGACCTAGGGCAGTATTTT
NA,TRBJ1-4,TRBV6-5,NA,CASRQGSNEKLFF,TGTGCCAGCAGGCAAGGCAGTAATGAAAAACTGTTTTTT
NA,TRBJ2-7,TRBV28,NA,CASSLPTTYEQYF,TGTGCCAGCAGTTTGCCAACCACCTACGAGCAGTACTTC
NA,TRBJ2-2,TRBV19,NA,CASSIVSVHTGELFF,TGTGCCAGTAGTATAGTGAGTGTACACACCGGGGAGCTGTTTTTT
TRBD1,TRBJ2-5,TRBV5-4,once,CASSQTGVETQYF,TGTGCCAGCAGCCAGACAGGGGTGGAGACCCAGTACTTC
NA,TRBJ1-1,TRBV21-1,NA,CASSKDRDTEAFF,TGTGCCAGCAGCAAGGACAGGGACACTGAAGCTTTCTTT
NA,TRBJ2-5,TRBV5-1,NA,CASSLAYETQYF,TGCGCCAGCAGCTTGGCCTACGAGACCCAGTACTTC
TRBD2,TRBJ2-3,TRBV7-2,NA,CASSLRGWRASGHTDTQYF,TGTGCCAGCAGCTTAAGGGGTTGGAGGGCTAGCGGACACACAGATACGCAGTATTTT
TRBD1,TRBJ2-7,TRBV10-3,NA,CAIRGGAAFYEQYF,TGTGCCATCAGAGGGGGCGCCGCCTTCTACGAGCAGTACTTC
NA,TRBJ2-7,TRBV15,NA,CATSRDVGHSYEQYF,TGTGCCACCAGCAGAGATGTAGGGCACTCCTACGAGCAGTACTTC